Below, one T cell receptor beta chain is given with its context. Its matching antigen is unknown. The data originate from a study of cytomegalovirus exposure and HLA in healthy donors. Study-level points and caveats: CMV serostatus was the sole immune exposure data available. Most likely, a cluster of highly shared sequence variants arose as a sequencing artifact. Reported findings show TCR beta sequences accurately forecast HLA-A and HLA-B alleles in most subjects. Previous analysis showed most TCR beta V segments were productive about 90% or about 30% of the time.

Primers: 60 Vbeta forward and 13 Jbeta reverse. Method: immunoSEQ multiplex PCR; TCRdb's copy keeps in-frame clones and lacks some. This sample has 150,000 to 200,000 clones, with roughly 80% found just once. The germline V gene encodes CDR1 ENHRY and CDR2 SYGVKD. Trimming left V 1 base short and J 3 bases short, with 4 bases between. This CDR3 has 13 residues. This chain connects TRBV10-3 to TRBJ1-5; D remains ambiguous. Source material: PBMCs. The clonotype was recovered from a human donor in good health. CDR3 in DNA: TGTGCCATCAGTGAGTTTAACAATCAGCCCCAGCATTTT. It specifies CAISEFNNQPQHF.